These T cell receptor beta chains were read from a single sample in a study of shared clonotypes between healthy human individuals. Only in-frame clones appear in the TCRdb table, and some are missing; sequencing was by immunoSEQ multiplex PCR. The repertoire has approximately 740,000 clones, approximately 79% of them found once; the top ten carry approximately 1.8%. Sequencing was performed on memory CD4+ T cells sorted from blood. The receptors were sampled from a woman aged 30 to 39 in good health. CDR3s include the opening cysteine and the closing phenylalanine or tryptophan. Each record gives: CDR3 protein, J gene, V gene.

CDR3: CASSPPRRSNYNEQFF
J: TRBJ2-1
V: TRBV18

CDR3: CASSTYQETQYF
J: TRBJ2-5
V: TRBV7-2

CDR3: CASSEEVGDTQYF
J: TRBJ2-3
V: TRBV6-1

CDR3: CASSQGAGAVSYEQYF
J: TRBJ2-7
V: TRBV5-1

CDR3: CASSFSGREQFF
J: TRBJ2-1
V: TRBV11-3

CDR3: CASSSLAGGGETQYF
J: TRBJ2-5
V: TRBV5-1

CDR3: CASSTLSGSAIDTQYF
J: TRBJ2-3
V: TRBV19

CDR3: CASSRKPGQGRYEQYF
J: TRBJ2-7
V: TRBV28

CDR3: CASSKEGRGNTIYF
J: TRBJ1-3
V: TRBV2

CDR3: CAWRGQGIEKLFF
J: TRBJ1-4
V: TRBV30